This is a list of T cell receptor beta chains from one sample in a study of cytomegalovirus exposure and HLA in healthy donors. The method was immunoSEQ multiplex PCR; TCRdb's version includes in-frame clones alone and lacks a portion of them. This sample yields about 110,000 clones, of which 76% are seen a single time; roughly 13% belongs to the top ten. Sequences were obtained from PBMCs. The receptors come from a man aged 30 to 39 in good health and CMV-seropositive. Both conserved end residues are part of each CDR3. Each record gives: J gene, clone size, V gene, D gene, CDR3 DNA, CDR3 protein. A D gene is named only where the DNA matches it firmly. For some rows the clone size is stated as once, few or many, or as a class when expanded; others skip it.

J gene: TRBJ1-2
clone size: few
V gene: TRBV28
D gene: TRBD1
CDR3 DNA: TGTGCCAGCGGACCAGGACAGGGTCCATATGGCTACACCTTC
CDR3 protein: CASGPGQGPYGYTF

J gene: TRBJ2-2
clone size: NA
V gene: TRBV6-6
D gene: NA
CDR3 DNA: TGTGCCAGCATTGGGGGGACCACGAACACCGGGGAGCTGTTTTTT
CDR3 protein: CASIGGTTNTGELFF

J gene: TRBJ1-1
clone size: NA
V gene: TRBV4-3
D gene: NA
CDR3 DNA: TGCGCCAGCAGCCAAGAGTCCTCAGGGGCCACCACTGAAGCTTTCTTT
CDR3 protein: CASSQESSGATTEAFF

J gene: TRBJ1-1
clone size: few
V gene: TRBV29-1
D gene: NA
CDR3 DNA: TGCAGCGGCGACAGGAGGACTGAAGCTTTCTTT
CDR3 protein: CSGDRRTEAFF

J gene: TRBJ1-2
clone size: NA
V gene: TRBV7-8
D gene: NA
CDR3 DNA: TGTGCCAGCAGCCCAGGCCGGGACATAAGGGACTATGGCTACACCTTC
CDR3 protein: CASSPGRDIRDYGYTF

J gene: TRBJ1-4
clone size: NA
V gene: TRBV5-1
D gene: TRBD1
CDR3 DNA: TGCGCCAGCAGCCGGGACAGGGTGGAGGAAAAACTGTTTTTT
CDR3 protein: CASSRDRVEEKLFF

J gene: TRBJ2-1
clone size: NA
V gene: TRBV7-9
D gene: TRBD1
CDR3 DNA: TGTGCCAGCTCCCAGGGGGCGGACGACAATGAGCAGTTCTTC
CDR3 protein: CASSQGADDNEQFF

J gene: TRBJ1-3
clone size: once
V gene: TRBV14
D gene: NA
CDR3 DNA: TGTGCCAGCAGCCAATTCGGTAGCCACTCTGGAAACACCATATATTTT
CDR3 protein: CASSQFGSHSGNTIYF

J gene: TRBJ1-2
clone size: NA
V gene: TRBV4-1
D gene: NA
CDR3 DNA: TGCGCCAGCAGCCAAAACCGGGAGGCTTTCTATGGCTACACCTTC
CDR3 protein: CASSQNREAFYGYTF

J gene: TRBJ1-2
clone size: NA
V gene: TRBV6-1
D gene: NA
CDR3 DNA: TGTGCCACCTCGACCGGGATCTATGGCTACACCTTC
CDR3 protein: CATSTGIYGYTF

J gene: TRBJ2-5
clone size: NA
V gene: TRBV5-6
D gene: TRBD1
CDR3 DNA: TGTGCCAGCAGCTTGTTCGGGACAGTGGGAGAGACCCAGTACTTC
CDR3 protein: CASSLFGTVGETQYF

J gene: TRBJ2-3
clone size: NA
V gene: TRBV4-2
D gene: TRBD2
CDR3 DNA: TGTGCCAGCAGCCAAGAGGATAGCGGGGGGCCAGATACGCAGTATTTT
CDR3 protein: CASSQEDSGGPDTQYF

J gene: TRBJ1-5
clone size: NA
V gene: TRBV28
D gene: NA
CDR3 DNA: TGTGCCAGCAGCACAGCTGGGACTACAAATCAGCCCCAGCATTTT
CDR3 protein: CASSTAGTTNQPQHF

J gene: TRBJ1-3
clone size: NA
V gene: TRBV6-5
D gene: NA
CDR3 DNA: TGTGCCAGCAGTTACTCTGCGGGGACTGGAAACACCATATATTTT
CDR3 protein: CASSYSAGTGNTIYF

J gene: TRBJ1-1
clone size: NA
V gene: TRBV28
D gene: NA
CDR3 DNA: TGTGCCAGCAGTTTATCACAGGCCCCGAACACTGAAGCTTTCTTT
CDR3 protein: CASSLSQAPNTEAFF

J gene: TRBJ2-7
clone size: NA
V gene: TRBV29-1
D gene: NA
CDR3 DNA: TGCAGCGTGTCCCGGGAGCGGGAGCAGTACTTC
CDR3 protein: CSVSREREQYF

J gene: TRBJ2-2
clone size: once
V gene: TRBV9
D gene: NA
CDR3 DNA: TGTGCCAGCAGGGGGGGTCCCGGGGAGCTGTTTTTT
CDR3 protein: CASRGGPGELFF

J gene: TRBJ2-6
clone size: NA
V gene: TRBV28
D gene: TRBD1
CDR3 DNA: TGTGCCAGCAGGACCGGGACAGGGCGCTCTGGGGCCAACGTCCTGACTTTC
CDR3 protein: CASRTGTGRSGANVLTF

J gene: TRBJ1-5
clone size: NA
V gene: TRBV6-1
D gene: NA
CDR3 DNA: TGCGCCAGCCGACGCGGCAGCAATCAGCCCCAGCATTTT
CDR3 protein: CASRRGSNQPQHF

J gene: TRBJ2-3
clone size: NA
V gene: TRBV14
D gene: TRBD2
CDR3 DNA: TGTGCCAGCAACCTAGCGGGGGGGCGAAGGACGCAGTATTTT
CDR3 protein: CASNLAGGRRTQYF

J gene: TRBJ1-5
clone size: once
V gene: TRBV5-4
D gene: NA
CDR3 DNA: TGTGCCAGCAGCTTGGGAGGGAATGATCAGCCCCAGCATTTT
CDR3 protein: CASSLGGNDQPQHF

J gene: TRBJ2-7
clone size: NA
V gene: TRBV27
D gene: NA
CDR3 DNA: TGTGCCAGCAGGGCGACTTCCTACGAGCAGTACTTC
CDR3 protein: CASRATSYEQYF

J gene: TRBJ2-7
clone size: NA
V gene: TRBV18
D gene: TRBD1
CDR3 DNA: TGTGCCAGCTCACTTGGGGGCAGGGGGCATGAGCAGTACTTC
CDR3 protein: CASSLGGRGHEQYF

J gene: TRBJ2-7
clone size: NA
V gene: TRBV27
D gene: NA
CDR3 DNA: TGTGCCAGCAGACCTCGGACAGATCCTACCTACGAGCAGTACTTC
CDR3 protein: CASRPRTDPTYEQYF

J gene: TRBJ1-1
clone size: NA
V gene: TRBV10-3
D gene: NA
CDR3 DNA: TGTGCCATCAGTGAGTCTTCCCTGGGCCTCACAACCGAAGAAGCTTTCTTT
CDR3 protein: CAISESSLGLTTEEAFF

J gene: TRBJ1-2
clone size: NA
V gene: TRBV4-1
D gene: NA
CDR3 DNA: TGCGCCAGCAGCCGGGCCGGGACTGTGCGGGGATATGGCTACACCTTC
CDR3 protein: CASSRAGTVRGYGYTF

J gene: TRBJ2-1
clone size: NA
V gene: TRBV7-9
D gene: TRBD1
CDR3 DNA: TGTGTCAGCAGCTTCCCTAATCTACAGGGGATCGATGAGCAGTTCTTC
CDR3 protein: CVSSFPNLQGIDEQFF

J gene: TRBJ2-7
clone size: once
V gene: TRBV9
D gene: TRBD1
CDR3 DNA: TGTGCCAGCAGCCTCACAGGGACAGCCAACTACGAGCAGTACTTC
CDR3 protein: CASSLTGTANYEQYF

J gene: TRBJ1-1
clone size: NA
V gene: TRBV5-1
D gene: NA
CDR3 DNA: TGCGCCAGCAGCTTGGGACAGGCGAACACTGAAGCTTTCTTT
CDR3 protein: CASSLGQANTEAFF

J gene: TRBJ2-1
clone size: few
V gene: TRBV7-8
D gene: NA
CDR3 DNA: TGTGCCAGCGGTAGGGGGGGGAGCTCCTACAATGAGCAGTTCTTC
CDR3 protein: CASGRGGSSYNEQFF

J gene: TRBJ1-5
clone size: NA
V gene: TRBV5-5
D gene: NA
CDR3 DNA: TGTGCCAGCAGCTTGGCCGGGAATAGCAATCAGCCCCAGCATTTT
CDR3 protein: CASSLAGNSNQPQHF

J gene: TRBJ2-1
clone size: NA
V gene: TRBV7-9
D gene: NA
CDR3 DNA: TGTGCCAGCAGCACCAGTACTAGAAGCGAGCAGTTCTTC
CDR3 protein: CASSTSTRSEQFF

J gene: TRBJ1-1
clone size: NA
V gene: TRBV6-6
D gene: NA
CDR3 DNA: TGTGCCAGCAGTTACTCGACGGAGTTTAACACTGAAGCTTTCTTT
CDR3 protein: CASSYSTEFNTEAFF

J gene: TRBJ2-3
clone size: NA
V gene: TRBV6-6
D gene: NA
CDR3 DNA: TGTGCCAGCAGTCCCCTAATCGATACGCAGTATTTT
CDR3 protein: CASSPLIDTQYF

J gene: TRBJ1-2
clone size: few
V gene: TRBV28
D gene: NA
CDR3 DNA: TGTGCCGCTCTGGGAGGGGAGGGGGGCTACACCTTC
CDR3 protein: CAALGGEGGYTF

J gene: TRBJ2-7
clone size: NA
V gene: TRBV7-8
D gene: TRBD1
CDR3 DNA: TGTGCCAGCAGCTTAGTCTCCGGGACAGGGTACGAGCAGTACTTC
CDR3 protein: CASSLVSGTGYEQYF

J gene: TRBJ2-7
clone size: once
V gene: TRBV6-1
D gene: NA
CDR3 DNA: TGTGCCAGCAGTGAAGCGCTGTGGGGCTCCTACTACGAGCAGTACTTC
CDR3 protein: CASSEALWGSYYEQYF

J gene: TRBJ2-3
clone size: NA
V gene: TRBV5-1
D gene: TRBD1
CDR3 DNA: TGCGCCAGCAGCCCCGGGGGTTACAGGGGGAGCACAGATACGCAGTATTTT
CDR3 protein: CASSPGGYRGSTDTQYF

J gene: TRBJ2-7
clone size: NA
V gene: TRBV27
D gene: NA
CDR3 DNA: TGTGCCAGCAGCCCCGGACAGACTATCTCCTACGAGCAGTACTTC
CDR3 protein: CASSPGQTISYEQYF

J gene: TRBJ2-5
clone size: NA
V gene: TRBV5-6
D gene: NA
CDR3 DNA: TGTGCCAGCAGTGAAGCGACGACCCAGTACTTC
CDR3 protein: CASSEATTQYF

J gene: TRBJ2-7
clone size: NA
V gene: TRBV28
D gene: NA
CDR3 DNA: TGTGCCAGCAGTTTAGGACAGTCCTACGAGCAGTACTTC
CDR3 protein: CASSLGQSYEQYF

J gene: TRBJ2-1
clone size: NA
V gene: TRBV5-1
D gene: NA
CDR3 DNA: TGCGCCAGCAGCGGAAACAGGGATCGGGATGAGCAGTTCTTC
CDR3 protein: CASSGNRDRDEQFF

J gene: TRBJ2-1
clone size: once
V gene: TRBV9
D gene: NA
CDR3 DNA: TGTGCCAGCAGCCCCCCCGGGGGGCCTCCCTACAATGAGCAGTTCTTC
CDR3 protein: CASSPPGGPPYNEQFF

J gene: TRBJ2-7
clone size: NA
V gene: TRBV5-6
D gene: TRBD2
CDR3 DNA: TGTGCCAGCAGCGCAGCGGGGATAATTTACGAGCAGTACTTC
CDR3 protein: CASSAAGIIYEQYF

J gene: TRBJ1-4
clone size: NA
V gene: TRBV6-5
D gene: NA
CDR3 DNA: TGTGCCAGCAGCCCCGGAGGGGCTGAAAAACTGTTTTTT
CDR3 protein: CASSPGGAEKLFF

J gene: TRBJ1-1
clone size: NA
V gene: TRBV7-2
D gene: NA
CDR3 DNA: TGTGCCAGCAGCAGACAGACGAACACTGAAGCTTTCTTT
CDR3 protein: CASSRQTNTEAFF

J gene: TRBJ2-3
clone size: once
V gene: TRBV28
D gene: TRBD1
CDR3 DNA: TGTGCCAGCAGTTACACAGGGGATACAGATACGCAGTATTTT
CDR3 protein: CASSYTGDTDTQYF

J gene: TRBJ2-5
clone size: NA
V gene: TRBV15
D gene: TRBD1
CDR3 DNA: TGTGCCACCAGCAGGGGACAGCTCCAAGAGACCCAGTACTTC
CDR3 protein: CATSRGQLQETQYF

J gene: TRBJ1-2
clone size: few
V gene: TRBV6-5
D gene: NA
CDR3 DNA: TGTGCCAGCAGGGTAGGGGAGGGGAACTATGGCTACACCTTC
CDR3 protein: CASRVGEGNYGYTF

J gene: TRBJ1-4
clone size: NA
V gene: TRBV9
D gene: NA
CDR3 DNA: TGTGCCAGCAGCGCGAACCTCGTGGCCACAACTAATGAAAAACTGTTTTTT
CDR3 protein: CASSANLVATTNEKLFF

J gene: TRBJ1-5
clone size: few
V gene: TRBV21-1
D gene: NA
CDR3 DNA: TGTGCCAGCAGCAAACGCCGACGGGATCAGCCCCAGCATTTT
CDR3 protein: CASSKRRRDQPQHF